Sequencing of this T cell receptor beta chain was carried out in a study of glioma-infiltrating T cells. V dropped 3 bases and J dropped 15; count of bases not matched to a gene: 6. This CDR3 has 12 amino acids. CDR1 and CDR2 from the germline V gene are SGHDN and FVKESK. Amplification of TCR alpha and beta CDR3 regions from RNA used iRepertoire nested multiplex PCR. Tissue mRNA or PBMC total RNA, roughly 100-400 ng, went into one-step reverse transcription and amplification. Each CDR3 protein is one row after TCRdb ran MiXCR on the multiplex PCR reads. Among approximately 110,000 distinct CDR3 sequences listed, about 25% were seen once. This clonotype has ten or more counts. Its target is unknown. Whole-study results and caveats: Very few CDR3 sequences were shared between tissue and blood. Above-expected tissue-blood divergence occurred in all gliomas, most in low-grade ones.

This TCR came from a human donor with low-grade glioma or glioblastoma, undergoing nonglioma brain surgery, or in good health (not recorded which). The V call is TRBV14, the J call TRBJ2-1; 9 nucleotides match TRBD2. The specimen sequenced was glioma tissue, nonneoplastic brain tissue, or PBMCs (not recorded which). CDR3 sequence: CASSQPGTSLFF. CDR3 DNA sequence: TGTGCCAGCAGCCAGCCCGGGACTAGCCTGTTCTTC.